The 24 T cell receptor beta chains below come from one sample, sequenced in a study of regulatory T cells in long-lasting Graves disease. Time point of the sample: newly diagnosed GD, antithyroid drugs for less than 3 months. Construction of the TCR library relied on RNA isolated from PBMCs. Assembly of TCR beta libraries relied on iRepertoire HTBI primers together with Arm-PCR of CDR3 regions. TCRdb ran MiXCR on the multiplex PCR reads and lists one entry per CDR3 protein. The sample holds 450,000 to 700,000 distinct CDR3 sequences, approximately 13% seen once. The same sample was also used in a study of T cells in Graves' hyperthyroidism and ophthalmopathy.

Sequencing was performed on peripheral blood mononuclear cells (PBMCs), taken at new diagnosis, from a patient treated with antithyroid drugs. These receptor sequences come from a young man with Graves disease.

In this sample, this clonotype turned up many times. The CDR3 sequence is CASSQAGVNEQYF. The CDR3 nucleotides read TGTGCCAGCAGCCAAGCGGGAGTAAACGAGCAGTACTTC. The chain employs TRBV3-1 and TRBJ2-7; D is possibly TRBD2 (6 bases). V shed 1 base and J shed 5 bases, with 9 bases lying between them. CDR1 and CDR2 from the germline V gene are LGHDT and YNNKEL (reference sequence). The CDR3 runs 13 residues.

This clonotype has at least ten counts. The V gene is TRBV20-1, the J gene TRBJ1-5; D not certain. The CDR3 length is 11 residues. V lost 0 bases and J lost 8, with 5 bases in between. Germline lookup yields CDR1 DFQATT and CDR2 SNEGSKA (reference sequence). CDR3 amino acids: CSAREDKPQHF. CDR3 coding DNA: TGCAGTGCTAGAGAAGACAAGCCCCAGCATTTT.

This clonotype was seen repeatedly, ten times or more. The chain is built from TRBV7-8 and TRBJ2-1; the match to TRBD2 covers 7 bases. CDR3 size: 17 residues. From germline, CDR1 is SGHVS and CDR2 FQNEAQ. The V and J ends lost 5 bases and 4 bases, in that order; junction bases with no gene match: 14. CDR3 in DNA: TGTGCCAGCAGCCTCCGGAGAATTGCGGGAGCTTACAATGAGCAGTTCTTC. This encodes CASSLRRIAGAYNEQFF.

This clonotype has a count of ten or more. The CDR3: CASSFGLAGVNEQYF. The CDR3 nucleotides read TGTGCCAGCAGTTTCGGGCTAGCGGGAGTCAACGAGCAGTACTTC. The chain links TRBV27 to TRBJ2-7; TRBD2 matches at 10 bases. In germline, CDR1 is MNHEY, CDR2 SMNVEV (reference sequence). V lost 3 bases, J lost 5 bases, and 7 bases stayed unmatched. The CDR3 has 15 residues.

A word on this clonotype: With a much larger clone just one base away, this may be a read error. The chain combines TRBV12-3 or TRBV12-4 with TRBJ2-5; D remains unclear. The CDR3 spans 14 residues. This CDR3 reads CASREGLTQEAQYF. DNA of the CDR3: TGTGCCAGCAGAGAAGGGCTCACCCAAGAGGCCCAGTACTTC.

This clonotype has at least ten counts. The J gene is TRBJ2-5, the V gene TRBV12-3 or TRBV12-4, with TRBD1 matching over 8 bases. The V gene end was trimmed by 9 bases and the J gene end by 5 bases; junction bases not matched to a gene: 11. This CDR3 contains 14 residues. CDR3 sequence: CASEDRALGETQYF. For the CDR3, the DNA is TGTGCCAGTGAGGACAGGGCGCTAGGGGAGACCCAGTACTTC.

The table lists this clonotype with a few counts. The rearrangement joins TRBV29-1 to TRBJ2-6, with TRBD1 matching 8 bases. Germline V lookup: CDR1 SQVTM, CDR2 ANQGSEA. The CDR3 is made up of 15 amino acids. Trimming removed 1 base from V and 4 bases from J; junction bases left unmatched: 3. The CDR3 DNA sequence: TGCAGCGTTGAAGGACAGGGGTCCGGGGCCAACGTCCTGACTTTC. Translation: CSVEGQGSGANVLTF.

This clonotype has ten or more counts. The chain employs TRBV20-1 and TRBJ2-5, with no clear D. Germline CDR1 and CDR2: DFQATT and SNEGSKA (reference sequence). This CDR3 comprises 15 residues. The ends were cut back, 6 bases at V and 2 bases at J, with 19 bases in the middle. The CDR3 region has the DNA TGCAGTGCAAGAAGGCTGGCGGAGTTACAAGAGACCCAGTACTTC. This encodes CSARRLAELQETQYF.

This clonotype was counted many times. This chain links TRBV7-9 with TRBJ2-3, with D perhaps given as TRBD1 or TRBD2 (5 bases each). CDR3 length equals 16 residues. V dropped 4 bases and J dropped 3 bases, with 17 bases sitting between them. Germline loops: CDR1 SEHNR, CDR2 FQNEAQ (reference sequence). The CDR3 DNA follows: TGTGCCAGCAGCTCCTTTGGGGGAATAGTTACAGATACGCAGTATTTT. Its translation: CASSSFGGIVTDTQYF.

This clonotype turned up a few times. The J gene is TRBJ2-7, the V gene TRBV10-3; the match to TRBD1 covers 7 bases. Trimming removed 7 bases from V and 5 bases from J; junction bases left unmatched: 8. The CDR3 has 13 amino acids. Germline-derived CDR1 and CDR2 are ENHRY and SYGVKD. Here the CDR3 DNA reads TGTGCCATCACGTGGGACAGATTACACGAGCAGTACTTC. Translating it yields CAITWDRLHEQYF.

This clonotype was found many times. The chain couples TRBV20-1 to TRBJ2-3, with 7 bases matching TRBD2. CDR3 size: 15 residues. V shed 0 bases and J 3 bases; nucleotides not matched to a gene: 6. Per the germline V gene, CDR1 is DFQATT and CDR2 is SNEGSKA (reference sequence). CDR3 coding DNA: TGCAGTGCTAGAGATCGGCGGGAGTCGACAGATACGCAGTATTTT. This translates into CSARDRRESTDTQYF.

This clonotype was counted ten times or more. V usage is TRBV7-8 and J usage is TRBJ1-6, with D hard to call. Germline V CDR1 and CDR2: SGHVS, FQNEAQ. CDR3 length: 12 residues. Deletions cut 8 bases from V and 10 bases from J, with 12 bases between. CDR3 nucleotides: TGTGCCAGCCCCTGGGTGTGGTCACCCCTCCACTTT. Translation: CASPWVWSPLHF.

J is TRBJ1-2 and V is TRBV18; D gene unclear. The CDR3 loop spans 12 amino acids. Germline values: CDR1 KGHSH, CDR2 LQKENI. With 1 base removed from V and 8 bases from J, the gap between germline ends came to 8 bases. In nucleotides, the CDR3 is TGTGCCAGCTCACCACAACTAGTCGGCTACACCTTC. Its protein product is CASSPQLVGYTF.

This clonotype was seen repeatedly, ten times or more. This sequence joins TRBV18 and TRBJ2-1; TRBD2 agrees at 14 bases. The CDR3 is 17 amino acids. Unmatched junction bases numbered 3, after V lost 4 bases and J lost 1 base. Germline V gene sequence: CDR1 KGHSH, CDR2 LQKENI. CDR3 DNA sequence: TGTGCCAGCTCACGGGGACTAGCGGGAGTATCCTACAATGAGCAGTTCTTC. This translates into CASSRGLAGVSYNEQFF.

The V gene is TRBV6-2 or TRBV6-3, the J gene TRBJ1-4; D call uncertain. This CDR3 is 15 amino acids long. V was pared by 5 bases and J by 8 bases, with 18 bases between. Germline-derived CDR1 and CDR2 are MNHEY and SVGEGT. CDR3 amino acids: CASSEFLAVEEKLFF. The CDR3 DNA reads as TGTGCCAGCAGTGAATTCTTGGCAGTCGAGGAAAAACTGTTTTTT.

At least ten counts were recorded for this clonotype. The chain carries TRBV5-1 and TRBJ2-3, with TRBD2 matching 8 bases. CDR1 is SGHRS and CDR2 is YFSETQ in the germline V gene. The CDR3 spans 15 residues. Trimming removed 2 bases from V and 3 bases from J; junction bases left unmatched: 5. This chain's CDR3 is CASSFQRERTDTQYF. The CDR3 coding sequence is TGCGCCAGCAGCTTTCAGCGGGAGCGGACAGATACGCAGTATTTT. Full variable domain (remainder filled in from reference TRBV5-1 and TRBJ2-3): KAGVTQTPRYLIKTRGQQVTLSCSPISGHRSVSWYQQTPGQGLQFLFEYFSETQRNKGNFPGRFSGRQFSNSRSEMNVSTLELGDSALYLCASSFQRERTDTQYFGPGTRLTVL.

This chain joins TRBV10-1 and TRBJ1-2; no definite D call. Germline V gives CDR1 WNHNN, CDR2 SYGVQD (reference sequence). The CDR3 runs 14 residues. Trimming pared 3 bases from V and 6 bases from J, leaving 14 bases between. CDR3 loop: CASSERRDSNGYTF. The CDR3 region has the DNA TGCGCCAGCAGTGAACGGAGGGATTCTAATGGCTACACCTTC.

The chain employs TRBV7-9 and TRBJ2-3; TRBD2 is a possible D gene (5 bases). The CDR3 consists of 17 residues. From germline, CDR1 is SEHNR and CDR2 FQNEAQ (reference sequence). Trimming took off 2 bases at V and 5 bases at J, with 20 bases between the two ends. The CDR3 reads CASSLRGLGGFGDTQYF. For the CDR3, the DNA is TGTGCCAGCAGCTTACGAGGGCTAGGTGGTTTTGGAGATACGCAGTATTTT.

This clonotype was detected ten times or more. The chain uses TRBV12-3 or TRBV12-4 and TRBJ2-1; the D gene is possibly TRBD1 (6 bases). There are 14 residues in the CDR3. V lost 3 bases to trimming and J lost 6 bases, with 12 bases between them. For the CDR3, the DNA is TGTGCCAGCAGTTTCGCAGGGGACCCCAATGAGCAGTTCTTC. The encoded protein is CASSFAGDPNEQFF.

This clonotype has a single count. With a much larger clone just one base away, this may be a read error. The missing conserved phenylalanine or tryptophan at the end of this CDR3 makes a read error likely. This chain uses TRBV12-3 or TRBV12-4 with TRBJ1-2, with D unresolved. The V end was cut by 3 bases, the J end by 5 bases, with 7 bases between. CDR3 length equals 12 residues. DNA of the CDR3: TGTGCCAGCAGTTTTGGCTCGTATGGCTACACCCTC. Translating it yields CASSFGSYGYTL.

This clonotype was detected many times. The rearrangement links TRBV5-1 to TRBJ2-7; D unresolved. Germline CDR1 reads SGHRS; CDR2 reads YFSETQ. The CDR3 has 14 amino acids. Trimming pared 4 bases from V and 1 base from J, leaving 12 bases between. The DNA of the CDR3 is TGCGCCAGCAGCATCACCGGAAGGTCCTACGAGCAGTACTTC. This sequence encodes CASSITGRSYEQYF.

The CDR3 here is CASAKPGSNEKLFF. CDR3 nucleotides: TGTGCCAGCGCGAAACCGGGCTCAAATGAAAAACTGTTTTTT. The J gene is TRBJ1-4, the V gene TRBV5-8; D is ambiguous. V lost 7 bases and J lost 5, with 15 bases in between. Germline assignment: CDR1 SGHTS and CDR2 YDEGEE. CDR3 size: 14 residues. Complete variable domain (other parts from reference TRBV5-8 and TRBJ1-4): EAGVTQSPTHLIKTRGQQATLRCSPISGHTSVYWYQQALGLGLQFLLWYDEGEERNRGNFPPRFSGRQFPNYSSELNVNALELEDSALYLCASAKPGSNEKLFFGSGTQLSVL.

The chain has TRBV20-1 and TRBJ2-5, with 8 bases fitting TRBD1. Losses at the gene ends were 1 base for V and 5 bases for J; bases not matched to a gene: 6. Germline CDR1 is DFQATT and CDR2 is SNEGSKA (reference sequence). The CDR3 loop spans 14 amino acids. CDR3 loop: CSARVSGGLETQYF. Here the CDR3 DNA reads TGCAGTGCTAGAGTTTCAGGGGGCCTTGAGACCCAGTACTTC.

The chain links TRBV6-1 to TRBJ1-5; perhaps TRBD1 as D (5 bases). This CDR3 has 14 residues. V dropped 6 bases and J dropped 3 bases, with 12 bases sitting between them. The germline V gene has CDR1 MNHNS and CDR2 SASEGT. CDR3 amino acids: CASSAWGVNQPQHF. CDR3 DNA: TGTGCCAGCAGCGCCTGGGGGGTCAATCAGCCCCAGCATTTT.